Listed below are T cell receptor beta chains from one sample, sequenced in a study of T cell responses to AZD1222 COVID-19 vaccine. TCRdb's copy holds only in-frame clones and misses some; the assay was immunoSEQ multiplex PCR. This sample yields more than 100,000 clones, of which roughly 92% are seen a single time; roughly 5.9% belongs to the top ten. This specimen consisted of peripheral blood, obtained on day 0 of AZD1222 vaccination. These TCRs come from an adult in good health. CDR3s include the opening cysteine and the closing phenylalanine or tryptophan. The D gene is left open where the match is weak. Some rows have no size entry. The others give once, few or many, or a class for an expanded clone.

v_gene	abundance	j_gene	d_gene	CDR3nt	CDR3aa
TRBV30	.	TRBJ1-2	TRBD1	TGTGCCTGGGCTCGACAGGGCCGGGGCTACACCTTC	CAWARQGRGYTF
TRBV2	.	TRBJ1-1	.	TGTGCCAGCAGTGAAGACGGGAGCCAGAAGGCTTTCTTT	CASSEDGSQKAFF
TRBV19	once	TRBJ2-5	.	TGTGCCAGTAGTCAGGGATGTTTCCAAGAGACCCAGTACTTC	CASSQGCFQETQYF
TRBV30	.	TRBJ2-1	TRBD2	TGTGCCTGGAGTGTAGCGGGGAGTGAGCAGTTCTTC	CAWSVAGSEQFF
TRBV12-3/TRBV12-4	.	TRBJ2-7	TRBD1	TGTGCCAGCAGTCGGACAGGGCCCTACGAGCAGTACTTC	CASSRTGPYEQYF
TRBV23-1	.	TRBJ1-3	.	TGCGCCAGCAGTCAATCGCAGCACAGCTCTGGAAACACCATATATTTT	CASSQSQHSSGNTIYF
TRBV7-8	.	TRBJ1-5	.	TGTGCCAGCAGTTCATTTTCGGGGGGAGAAAAGCCCCAGCATTTT	CASSSFSGGEKPQHF
TRBV28	.	TRBJ2-1	TRBD2	TGTGCCAGCAGTTTCCTTTACCCTCAAGGGACTAGCGCACCCTCCTACAATGAGCAGTTCTTC	CASSFLYPQGTSAPSYNEQFF
TRBV5-6	few	TRBJ2-7	.	TGTGCCAGCAGCTACGGGACTTCCTACGAGCAGTACTTC	CASSYGTSYEQYF
TRBV7-2	.	TRBJ1-3	.	TGTGCCAGCAGCCCAGGACCGGGACGAGACTCTGGAAACACCATATATTTT	CASSPGPGRDSGNTIYF
TRBV2	few	TRBJ1-1	TRBD1	TGTGCCAGCAGTCGACAGGGGTTGGCTTTCTTT	CASSRQGLAFF
TRBV4-1	.	TRBJ1-5	TRBD1	TGCGCCAGCAGTTCACAGGGGGTCTCTCAGCCCCAGCATTTT	CASSSQGVSQPQHF
TRBV28	.	TRBJ1-1	.	TGTGCCAGCACGAGACCGGGCGAAGCTTTCTTT	CASTRPGEAFF
TRBV28	.	TRBJ2-2	TRBD2	TGTGCCAGCAGGCCACTAGCGGGAGGGAACACCGGGGAGCTGTTTTTT	CASRPLAGGNTGELFF
TRBV27	.	TRBJ1-2	.	TGTGCCAGTTCATCAGGAGGGGGAGGCTACACCTTC	CASSSGGGGYTF
TRBV5-1	.	TRBJ2-1	.	TGCGCCAGCAGTCCTGACGGAGACTCCTACAATGAGCAGTTCTTC	CASSPDGDSYNEQFF